The clone carrying this TCR beta chain turned up a few times. The data stem from a study of T-cell memory formation after mild COVID-19. About the research overall: TCR clusters were mostly confined to one donor each.

TCRdb called the 5' RACE reads again in MiXCR, with one record for every CDR3 protein. The data show fewer than 500,000 distinct CDR3 sequences, about 23% seen once. This CDR3 contains 14 residues. Trimming took 6 bases from V and 0 from J; bases not matched to a gene: 3. This sequence joins TRBV12-3 or TRBV12-4 and TRBJ2-7; 9 positions match TRBD1. This receptor was taken from an adult woman who had mild COVID-19 (a few samples of this study predate the infection). Cell type and time point are not known. Material for sequencing was PBMCs or a T cell subset sorted from them (not recorded which). CDR3 bases: TGTGCCAGCAGGGGACAGGGAAGCTCCTACGAGCAGTACTTC. It codes for CASRGQGSSYEQYF.